The source of this T cell receptor (beta chain) is a study of cytomegalovirus exposure and HLA in healthy donors. CDR1 is WNHNN and CDR2 is SYGVQD in the germline V gene (reference sequence). The V segment lost 4 bases and the J segment 3 bases; nucleotides outside the gene matches: 2. The length of the CDR3 is 15 residues. General study points: Reports showed the classifier diagnosing cytomegalovirus status with high specificity and sensitivity. After further analysis at a later stage, 17,000 or so TCR beta sequences were associated with HLA alleles at 0.05 false discovery rate. A later analysis showed that HLA-associated TCR beta chains had undergone more clonal expansion than equally common others.

Whereas donors were nominally healthy upon sampling, unrecorded immune exposures were probable. Primers for the PCR totalled 60 Vbeta and 13 Jbeta. The method was immunoSEQ multiplex PCR; TCRdb's version includes in-frame clones alone and lacks a portion of them. Found here are roughly 69,000 clones, about three quarters of them singletons; the top ten hold about 3.3%. A word on this clone: Antigen unknown.

The genes are TRBV10-1 and TRBJ2-1; 11 positions match TRBD2. The sequence was collected from a man aged 18 to 29 in good health and CMV-seronegative. Source material: PBMCs. CDR3: CASSASGGFYNEQFF. The CDR3 DNA is TGCGCCAGCAGTGCTAGCGGGGGGTTCTACAATGAGCAGTTCTTC.